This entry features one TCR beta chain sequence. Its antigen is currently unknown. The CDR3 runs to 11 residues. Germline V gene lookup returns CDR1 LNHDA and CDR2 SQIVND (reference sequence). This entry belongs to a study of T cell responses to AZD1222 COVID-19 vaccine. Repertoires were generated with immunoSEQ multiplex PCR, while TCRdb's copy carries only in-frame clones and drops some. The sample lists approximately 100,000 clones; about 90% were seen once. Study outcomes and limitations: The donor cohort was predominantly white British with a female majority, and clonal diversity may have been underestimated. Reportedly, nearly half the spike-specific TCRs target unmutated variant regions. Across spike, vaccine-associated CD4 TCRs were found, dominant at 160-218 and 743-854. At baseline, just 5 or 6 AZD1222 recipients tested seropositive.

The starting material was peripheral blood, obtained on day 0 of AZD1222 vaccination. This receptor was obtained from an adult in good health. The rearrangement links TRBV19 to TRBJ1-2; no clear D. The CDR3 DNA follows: TGTGGCTCCTCCTCTAACTATGGCTACACCTTC. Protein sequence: CGSSSNYGYTF. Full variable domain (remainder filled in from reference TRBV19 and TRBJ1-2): DGGITQSPKYLFRKEGQNVTLSCEQNLNHDAMYWYRQDPGQGLRLIYYSQIVNDFQKGDIAEGYSVSREKKESFPLTVTSAQKNPTAFYLCGSSSNYGYTFGSGTRLTVV.